The 18 T cell receptor beta chains below all came from one sample that was sequenced in a study of response to subunit inactivated influenza vaccine. TCRdb processed the RT-PCR reads anew with MiXCR; each CDR3 protein has one entry. The repertoire holds roughly 570,000 distinct CDR3 sequences, with approximately 13% as singletons. Sequenced material: PBMCs from blood, taken more than 35 days after vaccination. The origin of the receptors is a man aged 50-60 years who received an inactivated influenza vaccine.

The chain couples TRBV12-3 or TRBV12-4 to TRBJ2-3, with 7 bases matching TRBD2. This CDR3 is 16 amino acids long. V was pared by 4 bases and J by 4 bases, with 11 bases of the junction left unmatched. CDR3 in amino acids: CASSWEGSHAADTQYF. The CDR3 nucleotides read TGTGCCAGCAGTTGGGAGGGGTCACATGCTGCAGATACGCAGTATTTT.

The chain employs TRBV3-1 and TRBJ1-2, with D unresolved. The CDR3 has 14 amino acids. V was cut by 1 base and J by 6 bases, with 12 bases left in between. Per germline, CDR1 LGHDT and CDR2 YNNKEL (reference sequence). The CDR3 region has the DNA TGTGCCAGCAGCCAAGGCGGGGAATGGGATGGCTACACCTTC. The encoded protein is CASSQGGEWDGYTF.

The chain employs TRBV9 and TRBJ2-3, with TRBD2 identical over 11 bases. V lost 4 bases, J lost 7 bases, and 14 bases stayed unmatched. The CDR3 totals 17 residues. Germline lookup yields CDR1 SGDLS and CDR2 YYNGEE. This CDR3 reads CASSQTTIAGGRNTQYF. CDR3 in DNA: TGTGCCAGCAGCCAGACAACAATAGCGGGAGGGCGAAATACGCAGTATTTT. Using reference TRBV9 and TRBJ2-3 for the parts outside the CDR3, the full variable domain is DSGVTQTPKHLITATGQRVTLRCSPRSGDLSVYWYQQSLDQGLQFLIQYYNGEERAKGNILERFSAQQFPDLHSELNLSSLELGDSALYFCASSQTTIAGGRNTQYFGPGTRLTVL.

The chain recombines TRBV7-6 with TRBJ1-5, with D possibly TRBD1 on 5 matching bases. Germline CDR1 SGHVS, CDR2 FNYEAQ. The CDR3 contains 14 residues. The V gene lost 0 bases and the J gene lost 7 bases, with 10 bases spanning the gap. In nucleotides, the CDR3 is TGTGCCAGCAGCTTAGCTAGGGAGGGGCAGCCCCAGCATTTT. This codes for CASSLAREGQPQHF.

This clonotype was counted ten times or more. The chain has TRBV7-6 and TRBJ2-7, with 11 bases fitting TRBD2. The germline V gene encodes CDR1 SGHVS and CDR2 FNYEAQ. With 2 bases clipped from V and 7 bases from J, the junction kept 10 bases outside the gene matches. The CDR3 has 16 residues. CDR3 coding DNA: TGTGCCAGCAGCTTATACGTAGCGGGAGGGTCGGGGGAGCAGTACTTC. Encoded protein: CASSLYVAGGSGEQYF.

This clonotype was detected ten times or more. This sequence joins TRBV24-1 and TRBJ1-5; the D is unclear. The CDR3 has 13 amino acids. V was clipped by 9 bases and J by 1 base, with 9 bases between them. Germline V lookup: CDR1 KGHDR, CDR2 SFDVKD. The CDR3 protein is CATSGQSNQPQHF. The CDR3 bases are TGTGCCACCTCCGGCCAGAGCAATCAGCCCCAGCATTTT.

The table lists this clonotype with a few counts. This chain connects TRBV5-1 to TRBJ2-1; TRBD2 aligns across 10 bases. The CDR3 runs to 15 residues. Germline trimming cut 5 bases from V and 5 bases from J; bases unmatched to any gene: 7. Germline V gene sequence: CDR1 SGHRS, CDR2 YFSETQ. CDR3 sequence: CASSPAAGGNNEQFF. CDR3 bases: TGCGCCAGCAGTCCGGCAGCGGGAGGGAACAATGAGCAGTTCTTC.

The sample holds a few counts of this clonotype. V gene TRBV4-2 combines with J gene TRBJ1-4, with unresolved D. Trimming stripped 1 base from V and 5 bases from J, with 11 bases between. The CDR3 covers 15 residues. The germline CDR1 and CDR2 sequences are LGHNA and YNFKEQ. The CDR3 loop reads CASSQGQTRNEKLFF. The CDR3 DNA is TGTGCCAGCAGCCAAGGGCAGACGAGGAATGAAAAACTGTTTTTT.

This clonotype has a count of ten or more. The chain combines TRBV6-1 with TRBJ1-4; 8 bases line up with TRBD1. The V segment lost 11 bases and the J segment 8 bases; nucleotides outside the gene matches: 10. CDR1 and CDR2 (germline): MNHNS, SASEGT. The CDR3 totals 13 residues. CDR3: CAARSGTGEKLFF. CDR3 DNA sequence: TGTGCCGCCCGTTCCGGGACAGGCGAAAAACTGTTTTTT.

This clonotype was observed once. The gene calls are TRBV5-1 and TRBJ2-5; TRBD1 might be the D (6 bases). The CDR3 loop spans 14 amino acids. Germline V CDR1 and CDR2: SGHRS, YFSETQ. V was trimmed by 3 bases and J by 4 bases, leaving 13 bases between them. This chain's CDR3 is CASSSRDTSETQYF. The CDR3, as DNA: TGCGCCAGCAGCTCGAGGGACACATCAGAGACCCAGTACTTC.

In its sample, this clonotype was seen many times. At one boundary the junction diverges from the germline segment, which might be a read error. The chain combines TRBV5-1 with TRBJ2-7; the D gene is possibly TRBD1 (6 bases). The CDR3 is 14 residues long. CDR1 and CDR2 (germline): SGHRS, YFSETQ. CDR3 sequence (DNA): TGTGCCAGCAGTCTCGGACAGTCCTCCTACGAGCAGTACTTC. It is translated as CASSLGQSSYEQYF.

This clonotype was counted between two and nine times. The V gene is TRBV20-1, the J gene TRBJ2-3, with no clear D. V gave up 0 bases and J gave up 4 bases, with 8 bases separating them. CDR1 and CDR2 (germline): DFQATT, SNEGSKA (reference sequence). The CDR3 covers 13 residues. The CDR3 DNA sequence: TGCAGTGCTAGAGATCCCAATGCAGATACGCAGTATTTT. It specifies CSARDPNADTQYF.

This clonotype was picked up a small number of times. The V and J genes are TRBV5-1 and TRBJ2-5, with 7 positions matching TRBD1. This CDR3 has 15 amino acids. Per the germline V gene, CDR1 is SGHRS and CDR2 is YFSETQ. With 4 bases clipped from V and 5 bases from J, the junction kept 11 bases outside the gene matches. The CDR3 sequence: CASSPLRGTAETQYF. CDR3 in DNA: TGCGCCAGCAGCCCCCTTCGAGGGACAGCTGAGACCCAGTACTTC.

Only a few counts were recorded for this clonotype. The chain combines TRBV20-1 with TRBJ2-1; 12 bases are a match to TRBD2. Trimming at V came to 3 bases and at J to 10 bases, leaving 7 bases not matched to a gene. The CDR3 totals 14 residues. CDR1 is DFQATT and CDR2 is SNEGSKA in the germline V gene (reference sequence). The CDR3 sequence is CSASSASGGGEQFF. CDR3 nucleotide sequence: TGCAGTGCTAGTTCCGCTAGCGGGGGGGGCGAGCAGTTCTTC.

The table lists this clonotype with a few counts. The rearrangement links TRBV4-3 to TRBJ2-3; possibly TRBD2 for D (5 bases). Trimming stripped 4 bases from V and 0 bases from J, with 11 bases between. Per germline, CDR1 LGHNA and CDR2 YSLEER. The CDR3 is 15 residues long. CDR3 sequence reads: CASSRGGESTDTQYF. The DNA of the CDR3 is TGCGCCAGCAGCCGTGGTGGGGAGAGCACAGATACGCAGTATTTT.

This clonotype has just one count. The gene calls are TRBV30 and TRBJ2-7, with 9 bases aligning to TRBD1. Germline V gene lookup returns CDR1 GTSNPN and CDR2 SVGIG (reference sequence). V dropped 1 base and J dropped 1; count of bases not matched to a gene: 2. The CDR3 sequence is 14 residues long. The CDR3 is CAWSAGTGSYEQYF. DNA of the CDR3: TGTGCCTGGAGTGCCGGGACAGGGTCCTACGAGCAGTACTTC.

In its sample, this clonotype was seen a few times. This chain joins TRBV7-2 and TRBJ2-5; tentative D call: TRBD1 (5 bases). Trimming took 1 base from V and 5 from J, leaving 8 bases between them. This CDR3 region has 13 residues. CDR1 SGHTA and CDR2 FQGNSA come from the germline V gene. The CDR3 DNA sequence: TGTGCCAGCAGCTTAGTGACAGTTGAGACCCAGTACTTC. Translation: CASSLVTVETQYF. The variable domain in full, completed from reference TRBV7-2 and TRBJ2-5, reads GAGVSQSPSNKVTEKGKDVELRCDPISGHTALYWYRQSLGQGLEFLIYFQGNSAPDKSGLPSDRFSAERTGGSVSTLTIQRTQQEDSAVYLCASSLVTVETQYFGPGTRLLVL.

The rearrangement links TRBV7-2 to TRBJ2-1; weak D call: TRBD1 (5 bases). Germline-derived CDR1 and CDR2 are SGHTA and FQGNSA. This CDR3 spans 14 amino acids. Trimming removed 2 bases from V and 4 bases from J, with 9 bases in between. CDR3 DNA sequence: TGTGCCAGCAGCTTAAGACAGATGTACAATGAGCAGTTCTTC. It is translated as CASSLRQMYNEQFF. The full variable domain, in which reference TRBV7-2 and TRBJ2-1 provide the parts outside the CDR3, is GAGVSQSPSNKVTEKGKDVELRCDPISGHTALYWYRQSLGQGLEFLIYFQGNSAPDKSGLPSDRFSAERTGGSVSTLTIQRTQQEDSAVYLCASSLRQMYNEQFFGPGTRLTVL.